These T cell receptor beta chains were read from a single sample in a study of tumor-infiltrating lymphocytes in localized non-small cell lung cancer. TCRdb's copy holds only in-frame clones and misses some; the assay was immunoSEQ multiplex PCR. The top ten hold about 9.4% of the sample, which has 8,500 to 10,000 clones, approximately 64% seen once. The material sequenced was uninvolved lung tissue not adjacent to the tumor. The receptors were sampled from a human donor with non-small cell lung cancer. CDR3s leave out the opening cysteine and the closing phenylalanine or tryptophan. Fields, in order: V gene, J gene, clone size, CDR3 protein. Only some rows state a clone size, as once, few, many or a class for expanded clones.

TRBV4-3	TRBJ2-3	few	ASSRQGPTDTQY
TRBV28	TRBJ1-2	medium-sized	ASSAPRGGNT
TRBV7-8	TRBJ2-7	few	ASSLLLSGTGIGEQY
TRBV5-4	TRBJ2-5	-	ASSLSLQETQY
TRBV9	TRBJ2-7	-	ASSPGTYEQY
TRBV6-5	TRBJ1-1	-	ASSYLGHGEAF
TRBV4-1	TRBJ1-1	-	ASSQVGDTEAF
TRBV25-1	TRBJ1-2	few	ASRRGNYGYT
TRBV5-5	TRBJ1-4	-	ASSLVVHNEKLF
TRBV5-1	TRBJ1-1	-	ASSLDGGLPDTEAF
TRBV9	TRBJ1-5	-	ASSVGPSGSQPQH
TRBV20-1	TRBJ2-3	once	SAENGDTQY
TRBV5-4	TRBJ2-7	medium-sized	ASSPREGFEQY
TRBV29-1	TRBJ2-5	-	SGRTSAETQY
TRBV28	TRBJ1-2	-	ASKTDGYT
TRBV4-3	TRBJ2-3	few	ASSQEHMGQDTDTQY
TRBV5-1	TRBJ1-1	once	ASSLTPNTEAF
TRBV6-1	TRBJ1-5	-	ATLIGNQPQH
TRBV5-1	TRBJ2-7	few	ASSERTDTYEQY
TRBV7-2	TRBJ2-7	-	ASSYGQRGHYEQY
TRBV11-2	TRBJ2-1	-	ASSPLGQGAGDEQF
TRBV11-3	TRBJ2-1	few	ASSPGQGGEQF
TRBV11-3	TRBJ2-7	-	ASNKGREEYEQY
TRBV19	TRBJ1-2	-	ASSIKGKRPYGYT
TRBV28	TRBJ1-5	-	ASSSNRARQGTLASNQPQH
TRBV4-1	TRBJ1-1	-	ASRSGQTNTEAF